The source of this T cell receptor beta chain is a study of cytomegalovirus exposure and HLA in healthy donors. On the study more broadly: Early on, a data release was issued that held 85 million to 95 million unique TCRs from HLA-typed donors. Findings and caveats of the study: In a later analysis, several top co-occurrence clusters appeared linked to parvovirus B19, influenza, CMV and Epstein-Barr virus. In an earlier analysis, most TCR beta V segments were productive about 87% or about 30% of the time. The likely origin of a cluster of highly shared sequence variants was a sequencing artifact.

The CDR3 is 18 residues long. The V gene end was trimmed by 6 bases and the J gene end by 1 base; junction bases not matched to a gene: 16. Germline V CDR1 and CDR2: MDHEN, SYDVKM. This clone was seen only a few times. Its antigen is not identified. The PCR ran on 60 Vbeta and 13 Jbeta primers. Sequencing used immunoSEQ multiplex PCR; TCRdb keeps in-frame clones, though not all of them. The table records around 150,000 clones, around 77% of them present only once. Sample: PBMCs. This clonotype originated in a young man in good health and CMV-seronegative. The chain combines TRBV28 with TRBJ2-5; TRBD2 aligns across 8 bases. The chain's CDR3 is CASSPSYGRGGPQETQYF. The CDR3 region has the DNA TGTGCCAGCAGCCCCTCCTACGGGAGGGGGGGTCCCCAAGAGACCCAGTACTTC.